This TCR beta chain was retrieved from a study of breast tumors, draining lymph nodes, adjacent tissues (dated by TCRdb to 2016 to 2017). Study-wide context: The study compared TCR beta repertoires across tumor, adjacent nontumor tissue and axillary lymph nodes from breast cancer patients. The study aimed to assess the relationships and possible T-cell exchange between tumor, surrounding tissue and draining lymph node repertoires in human breast cancer.

For sequencing, an Illumina HiSeq 2000 was employed. Multiplex PCR amplification was used to build the TCR beta chain libraries. High-throughput sequencing was used to analyze the amplified TCR beta chain products. TCRdb applied fastp at Q25 and MiXCR to the public reads, then kept only in-frame beta chains. A single entry per CDR3 protein holds the most common genes and DNA from its merged rows. The sample includes some 22,000 distinct CDR3 sequences, with over 60% observed a single time. The top ten clones comprise about 25% of the sample. Adjacent samples were composed of nontumor breast tissue surrounding the tumor. Here is what the overall study found, with its caveats: In luminal-like breast cancer, tumor and nontumor tissue repertoires resembled each other significantly more than in basal-like breast cancer. A scenario in which most tumor T cells derive from the lymph node and then expand within tumor tissue was judged to be consistent with the data. Tumors showed preferential V and J gene usage, and their T-cell repertoire diversity fell below that of lymph nodes yet above that of nontumor tissue. The conclusion that tumor T cells originate in lymph nodes was framed as consistent with a hypothesis rather than directly demonstrated.

Germline trimming amounts to 1 base on V and 0 bases on J, with 21 as the count of junction bases outside the gene matches. The germline V gene (reference sequence) specifies DFQATT as CDR1 and SNEGSKA as CDR2. The CDR3 has 20 amino acids, counting the end cysteine and phenylalanine. The read is trimmed to its CDR3 DNA, 60 bases read in frame from base 1. A note on this clonotype: Its antigen remains unidentified. Base qualities are missing; no much larger clone stands one base away.

The sequenced material came from tumor-adjacent breast tissue. Recombination linked TRBV20-1 to TRBJ2-7; 7 middle bases align to TRBD2. The origin of this receptor is a female donor with breast cancer. Some clones in this sample may be carry-over from other donors' samples. The DNA reads TGCAGTGCTAGAGTCCAAGGAGCGGGGAGCCCTAAGGTCGTCTCCTACGAGCAGTACTTC. This is translated as CSARVQGAGSPKVVSYEQYF.